This paragraph reports one T cell receptor beta chain. This entry belongs to a study of blood T cell repertoires in COVID-19. Background on the study: Collection of acute and convalescent COVID-19 samples took place in the United States, Italy and Spain. From T cells, B-cell-depleted T cells, or PBMCs came the material, which was cDNA or gDNA.

Per the original methods: The assay estimated nucleated cells by amplifying reference gene primers. Profiled with immunoSEQ multiplex PCR; TCRdb holds only in-frame clones, not every one. For V, J and clone size, that table is used; D and trimming come from the DNA. The table lists 8,000 or so clones, more than 80% of them singletons. Trimming cost V 8 bases and J 7 bases, with 12 bases left between them. This CDR3 has 11 amino acids. Germline V gene sequence: CDR1 SQVTM, CDR2 ANQGSEA. The source is a human donor in a cohort sampled during active COVID-19. The sample taken for sequencing was peripheral blood. This rearrangement joins TRBV29-1 to TRBJ2-1; the D is unclear. The chain's CDR3 is CSFLYSNEQFF. The CDR3, as DNA: TGCAGCTTCCTTTATTCGAATGAGCAGTTCTTC.